Described below is a single T cell receptor (beta chain) sequence and its context. Its specificity is unknown. Germline-derived CDR1 and CDR2 are LNHDA and SQIVND (reference sequence). The CDR3 contains 15 residues. Between the trimmed V and J ends, which lost 4 bases and 10 bases, there was a span of 22 bases. This entry is derived from a study of T cell responses to AZD1222 COVID-19 vaccine. General study points: Dominant at 160-218 and 743-854, vaccine-associated CD4 TCRs also spanned spike. White British people made up most donors, females outnumbered males, and clonal diversity was possibly underestimated. It was only after the peak T cell response that any repertoires were sampled.

Using immunoSEQ multiplex PCR, the repertoire was profiled, and TCRdb retains in-frame clones only, with some absent. The sample shows about 21,000 clones, 84% of them seen only once. This TCR derives from an adult who received the AZD1222 COVID-19 vaccine. The chain couples TRBV19 to TRBJ1-1; no firm D call. Sequencing was performed on peripheral blood, taken 28 days after the second AZD1222 dose. The CDR3 here is CASSSPMAALWGAFF. CDR3 DNA sequence: TGTGCCAGTAGTAGCCCCATGGCAGCATTGTGGGGAGCTTTCTTT. Full variable domain (missing parts from reference TRBV19 and TRBJ1-1): DGGITQSPKYLFRKEGQNVTLSCEQNLNHDAMYWYRQDPGQGLRLIYYSQIVNDFQKGDIAEGYSVSREKKESFPLTVTSAQKNPTAFYLCASSSPMAALWGAFFGQGTRLTVV.